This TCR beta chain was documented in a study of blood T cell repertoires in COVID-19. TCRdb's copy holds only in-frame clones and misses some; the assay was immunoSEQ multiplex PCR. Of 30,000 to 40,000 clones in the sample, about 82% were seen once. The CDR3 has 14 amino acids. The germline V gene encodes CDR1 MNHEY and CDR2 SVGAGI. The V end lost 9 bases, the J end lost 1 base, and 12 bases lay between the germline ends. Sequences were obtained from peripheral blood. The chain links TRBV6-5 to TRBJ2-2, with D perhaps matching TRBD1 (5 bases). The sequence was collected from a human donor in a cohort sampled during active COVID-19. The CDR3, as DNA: TGTGCCAGTGCGGACACAGGGAACACCGGGGAGCTGTTTTTT. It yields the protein CASADTGNTGELFF.